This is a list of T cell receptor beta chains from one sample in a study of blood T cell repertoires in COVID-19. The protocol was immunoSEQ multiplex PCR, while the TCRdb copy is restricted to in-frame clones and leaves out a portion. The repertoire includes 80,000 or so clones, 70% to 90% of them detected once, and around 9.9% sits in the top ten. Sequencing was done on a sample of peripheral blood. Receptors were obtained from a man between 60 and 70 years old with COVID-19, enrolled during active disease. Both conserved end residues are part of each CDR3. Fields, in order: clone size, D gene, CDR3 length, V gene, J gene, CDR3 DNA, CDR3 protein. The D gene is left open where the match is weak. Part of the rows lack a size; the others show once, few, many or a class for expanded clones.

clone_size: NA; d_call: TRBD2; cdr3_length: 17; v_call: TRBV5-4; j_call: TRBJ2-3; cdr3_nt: TGTGCCAGCAGCTTGACTAGCGGGGGTGCTAGCACAGATACGCAGTATTTT; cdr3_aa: CASSLTSGGASTDTQYF
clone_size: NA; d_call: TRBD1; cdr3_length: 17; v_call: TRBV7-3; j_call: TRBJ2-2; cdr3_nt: TGTGCCAGCAGCTTCCAGCCGGGACAGGGGCCCACCGGGGAGCTGTTTTTT; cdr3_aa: CASSFQPGQGPTGELFF
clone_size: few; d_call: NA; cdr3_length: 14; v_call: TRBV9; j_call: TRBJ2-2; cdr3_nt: TGTGCCAGCAGCGTAGGAGGGGGAGCCGGGGAGCTGTTTTTT; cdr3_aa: CASSVGGGAGELFF
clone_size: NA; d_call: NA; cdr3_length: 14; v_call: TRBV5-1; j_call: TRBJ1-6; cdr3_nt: TGCGCCAGCAGCTTGGTTTCATCTAATTCACCCCTCCACTTT; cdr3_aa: CASSLVSSNSPLHF
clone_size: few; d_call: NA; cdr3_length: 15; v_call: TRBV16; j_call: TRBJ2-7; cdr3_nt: TGTGCCAGCAGCCAAACTGAGCGGAGCTCCTACGAGCAGTACTTC; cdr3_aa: CASSQTERSSYEQYF
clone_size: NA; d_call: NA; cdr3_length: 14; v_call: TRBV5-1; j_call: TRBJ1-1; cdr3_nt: TGCGCCAGCAGCTTGGCCAACGGGTACACTGAAGCTTTCTTT; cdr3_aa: CASSLANGYTEAFF
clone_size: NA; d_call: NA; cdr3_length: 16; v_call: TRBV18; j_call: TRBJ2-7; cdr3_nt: TGTGCCAGCTCACCACAGCGGGCGGGGTCCTCCTACGAGCAGTACTTC; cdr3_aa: CASSPQRAGSSYEQYF
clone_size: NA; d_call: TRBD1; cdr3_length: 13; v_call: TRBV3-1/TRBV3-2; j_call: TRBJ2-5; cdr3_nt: TGTGCCAGCACCCGACAGGGACAAGAGACCCAGTACTTC; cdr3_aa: CASTRQGQETQYF
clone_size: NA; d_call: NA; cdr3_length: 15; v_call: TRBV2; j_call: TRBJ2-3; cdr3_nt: TGTGCCAGCAGTGTAGGCGGGGTCGGCACAGATACGCAGTATTTT; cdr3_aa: CASSVGGVGTDTQYF
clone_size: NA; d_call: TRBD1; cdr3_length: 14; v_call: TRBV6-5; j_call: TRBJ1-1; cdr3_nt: TGTGCCAGCAGTTACGGACAGGTTGGGACTGAAGCTTTCTTT; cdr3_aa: CASSYGQVGTEAFF
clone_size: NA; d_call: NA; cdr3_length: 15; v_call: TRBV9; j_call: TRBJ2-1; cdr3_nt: TGTGCCAGCAGCGAGTCGGCGGGATCCTACAATGAGCAGTTCTTC; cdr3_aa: CASSESAGSYNEQFF
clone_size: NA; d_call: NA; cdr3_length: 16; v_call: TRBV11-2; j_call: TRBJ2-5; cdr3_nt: TGTGCCAGCAGCTTAGGTGTAGGAGGTTACCAAGAGACCCAGTACTTC; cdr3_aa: CASSLGVGGYQETQYF
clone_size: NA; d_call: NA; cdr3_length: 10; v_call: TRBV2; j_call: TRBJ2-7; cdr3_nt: TGTGCCAGCTCTAATTACGAGCAGTACTTC; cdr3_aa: CASSNYEQYF
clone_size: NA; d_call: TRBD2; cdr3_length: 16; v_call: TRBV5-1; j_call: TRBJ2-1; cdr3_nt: TGCGCCAGCAGTTCCATAGCGGGAGGAAACTACAATGAGCAGTTCTTC; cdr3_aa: CASSSIAGGNYNEQFF
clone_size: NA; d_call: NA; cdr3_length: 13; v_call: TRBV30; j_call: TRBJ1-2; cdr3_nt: TGTGCCTGGGTAAGGGAGGAGGGCTATGGCTACACCTTC; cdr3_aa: CAWVREEGYGYTF
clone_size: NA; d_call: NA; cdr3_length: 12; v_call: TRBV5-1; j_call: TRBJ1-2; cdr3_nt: TGCGCCAGCAGCTTGGACGAGTATGGCTACACCTTC; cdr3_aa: CASSLDEYGYTF
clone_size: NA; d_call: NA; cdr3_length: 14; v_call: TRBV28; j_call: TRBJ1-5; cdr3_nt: TGTGCCAGCAGTTTAATCACGGATCAGGGGCCCCAGCATTTT; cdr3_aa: CASSLITDQGPQHF
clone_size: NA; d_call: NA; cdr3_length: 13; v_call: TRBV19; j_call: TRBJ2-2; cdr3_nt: TGTGCCAGTAACCGGCTAGCGACCGGGGAGCTGTTTTTT; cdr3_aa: CASNRLATGELFF
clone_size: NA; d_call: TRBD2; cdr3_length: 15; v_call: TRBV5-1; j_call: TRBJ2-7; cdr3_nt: TGCGCCAGCAGCTCTGGTACTAGCGGATCCTACGAGCAGTACTTC; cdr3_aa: CASSSGTSGSYEQYF
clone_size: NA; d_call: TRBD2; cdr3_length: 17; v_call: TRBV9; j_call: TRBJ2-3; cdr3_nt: TGTGCCAGCAGCGTACCTATAGCCGGGGGGGCAGCAGATACGCAGTATTTT; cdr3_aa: CASSVPIAGGAADTQYF
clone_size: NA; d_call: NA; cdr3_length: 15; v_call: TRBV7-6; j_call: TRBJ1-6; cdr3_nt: TGTGCCAGCAGCCCGGAGATTCTGAGTAATTCACCCCTCCACTTT; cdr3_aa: CASSPEILSNSPLHF
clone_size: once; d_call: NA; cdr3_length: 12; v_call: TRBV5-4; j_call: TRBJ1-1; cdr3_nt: TGTGCCAGCAGCGGAATGAGGAGGGAAGCTTTCTTT; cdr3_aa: CASSGMRREAFF
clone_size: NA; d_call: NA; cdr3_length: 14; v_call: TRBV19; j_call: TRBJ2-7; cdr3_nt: TGTGCCAGTAGTTCCCGACTTCCATCCTACGAGCAGTACTTC; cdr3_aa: CASSSRLPSYEQYF
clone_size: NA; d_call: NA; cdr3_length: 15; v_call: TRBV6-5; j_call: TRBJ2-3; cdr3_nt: TGTGCCAGCAGTTACTCGAAGGGGTTCACAGATACGCAGTATTTT; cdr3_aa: CASSYSKGFTDTQYF
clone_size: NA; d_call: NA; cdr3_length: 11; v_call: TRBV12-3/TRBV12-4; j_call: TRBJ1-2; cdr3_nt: TGTGCCAGCAGTTTGAGGGAGGGCTACACCTTC; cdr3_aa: CASSLREGYTF
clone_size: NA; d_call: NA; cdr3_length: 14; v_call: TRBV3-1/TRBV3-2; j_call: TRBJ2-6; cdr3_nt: TGTGCCAGCAGCCAGACTGCTGGGGCCAACGTCCTGACTTTC; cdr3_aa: CASSQTAGANVLTF
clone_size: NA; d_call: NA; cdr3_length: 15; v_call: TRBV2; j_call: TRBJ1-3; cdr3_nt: TGTGCCAGCAGCCCTGAAGGAGGGGCTGGAAACACCATATATTTT; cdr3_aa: CASSPEGGAGNTIYF
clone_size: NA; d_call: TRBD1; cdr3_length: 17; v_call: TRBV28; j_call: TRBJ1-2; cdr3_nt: TGTGCCAGCAGTTTAAAAGGGACCGGACAGGGGGCGGATGGCTACACCTTC; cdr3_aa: CASSLKGTGQGADGYTF
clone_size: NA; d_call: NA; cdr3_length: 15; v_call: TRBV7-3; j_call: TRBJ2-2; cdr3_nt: TGTGCCAGCCGAGGGGGGGCCACAAACACCGGGGAGCTGTTTTTT; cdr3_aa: CASRGGATNTGELFF
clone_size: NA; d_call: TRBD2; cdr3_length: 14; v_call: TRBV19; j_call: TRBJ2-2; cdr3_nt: TGTGCCAGTACTGAGGGGAGGGGCACCGGGGAGCTGTTTTTT; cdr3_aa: CASTEGRGTGELFF
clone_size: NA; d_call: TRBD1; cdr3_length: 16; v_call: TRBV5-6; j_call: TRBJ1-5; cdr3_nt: TGTGCCAGCAGCCTCTGGGACAGGGCGAATGGGCAGCCCCAGCATTTT; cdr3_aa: CASSLWDRANGQPQHF
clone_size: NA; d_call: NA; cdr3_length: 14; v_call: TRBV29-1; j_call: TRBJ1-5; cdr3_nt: TGCAGCGTTGCCGTTGCGGGGGGCAATCAGCCCCAGCATTTT; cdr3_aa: CSVAVAGGNQPQHF